This T cell receptor (beta chain) was captured by sequencing in a study of blood T cell repertoires in COVID-19. Measured with immunoSEQ multiplex PCR; TCRdb has only the in-frame clones, and not every one. The table has around 230,000 clones, around 90% seen once; the top ten hold around 7.2%. The V gene lost 5 bases and the J gene lost 3 bases, with 22 bases spanning the gap. There are 17 residues in the CDR3. Germline values: CDR1 MNHNY, CDR2 SVGAGI (reference sequence). The gene calls are TRBV6-6 and TRBJ1-1; D gene uncertain. The receptor comes from a man between 60 and 70 years old who had recovered from COVID-19. Material for sequencing was peripheral blood. Here the CDR3 reads CASSPRGRAKGDTEAFF. CDR3 nucleotides: TGTGCCAGCAGTCCCCGTGGGAGGGCAAAGGGCGACACTGAAGCTTTCTTT.